The 13 T cell receptor beta chains presented below share a single source sample, sequenced in a study of Tregs in tolerant kidney transplant recipients. Only in-frame clones appear in the TCRdb table, and some are missing; sequencing was by immunoSEQ multiplex PCR. The repertoire holds 240,000 or so clones, with 65% to 85% as singletons. Sequenced material: CD4+ T cells from blood. The receptors shown here come from a human donor in good health.

The chain recombines TRBV5-1 with TRBJ2-7; the D call may be TRBD1 or TRBD2 (5 bases each). The germline V gene has CDR1 SGHRS and CDR2 YFSETQ. Trimming shortened V by 0 bases and J by 3 bases, and 16 bases separated the two germline ends. This CDR3 is 16 amino acids long. As DNA, the CDR3 is TGCGCCAGCAGCTTGGCCGGTGGGGGAAGCTTCTACGAGCAGTACTTC. Amino acids: CASSLAGGGSFYEQYF. Filled out from reference TRBV5-1 and TRBJ2-7, the complete variable domain reads KAGVTQTPRYLIKTRGQQVTLSCSPISGHRSVSWYQQTPGQGLQFLFEYFSETQRNKGNFPGRFSGRQFSNSRSEMNVSTLELGDSALYLCASSLAGGGSFYEQYFGPGTRLTVT.

V and J are TRBV5-1 and TRBJ2-7; D not certain. CDR1 SGHRS and CDR2 YFSETQ come from the germline V gene. Trimming removed 2 bases at V and 2 bases at J, with 11 bases between. The CDR3 covers 14 residues. The CDR3 loop reads CASSFEPPPYEQYF. The CDR3 DNA reads TGCGCCAGCAGCTTCGAACCACCCCCCTACGAGCAGTACTTC. Full variable domain (outside the CDR3, taken from reference TRBV5-1 and TRBJ2-7): KAGVTQTPRYLIKTRGQQVTLSCSPISGHRSVSWYQQTPGQGLQFLFEYFSETQRNKGNFPGRFSGRQFSNSRSEMNVSTLELGDSALYLCASSFEPPPYEQYFGPGTRLTVT.

This clone was recorded a few times. V is TRBV6-1 and J is TRBJ2-5, with 10 positions matching TRBD1. CDR3 length equals 14 residues. Per germline, CDR1 MNHNS and CDR2 SASEGT. The V and J ends lost 7 bases and 2 bases, in that order; junction bases with no gene match: 4. CDR3 sequence: CASIEGQGQETQYF. DNA of the CDR3: TGTGCCAGCATAGAGGGACAGGGGCAAGAGACCCAGTACTTC.

As to this clone: A junction boundary mismatches the germline segment, possibly from a read error. This chain joins TRBV7-7 and TRBJ1-1; D remains ambiguous. Looked up from germline, CDR1 is SSHAT and CDR2 is FNYEAQ (reference sequence). The length of the CDR3 is 13 residues. The CDR3 coding sequence is TGTGCTAGCAGTCTTACACCGAACACTGAAGCTTTCTTT. It specifies CASSLTPNTEAFF.

The V gene is TRBV11-3, the J gene TRBJ2-3, with 10 bases aligning to TRBD2. Losses at the gene ends were 3 bases for V and 0 bases for J; bases not matched to a gene: 3. Germline V lookup: CDR1 SGHNT, CDR2 YENEEA. This CDR3 region has 16 residues. CDR3 sequence (DNA): TGTGCCAGCAGCTTGACTAGCGGGCTGAGCACAGATACGCAGTATTTT. As protein: CASSLTSGLSTDTQYF. The full variable domain, in which reference TRBV11-3 and TRBJ2-3 provide the parts outside the CDR3, is EAGVVQSPRYKIIEKKQPVAFWCNPISGHNTLYWYLQNLGQGPELLIRYENEEAVDDSQLPKDRFSAERLKGVDSTLKIQPAELGDSAVYLCASSLTSGLSTDTQYFGPGTRLTVL.

The V gene is TRBV5-4, the J gene TRBJ2-5; no reliable D call. Germline CDR1 reads SGHNT; CDR2 reads YYREEE (reference sequence). This CDR3 has 11 amino acids. The germline V and J ends were trimmed by 3 bases and 5 bases, with 5 bases remaining between them. CDR3 sequence: CASSYRETQYF. DNA of the CDR3: TGTGCCAGCAGCTACCGGGAGACCCAGTACTTC.

The chain uses TRBV28 and TRBJ1-2; D call uncertain. V lost 4 bases and J 3 bases, leaving 6 bases between the germline ends. Germline loops: CDR1 MDHEN, CDR2 SYDVKM. The CDR3 spans 12 residues. For the CDR3, the DNA is TGTGCCAGCAGTTCGACGGACTATGGCTACACCTTC. Amino acids: CASSSTDYGYTF.

This chain joins TRBV2 and TRBJ1-1, with 7 bases matching TRBD1. Trimming took 2 bases from V and 4 from J; bases not matched to a gene: 7. Germline V gene sequence: CDR1 SNHLY, CDR2 FYNNEI. The CDR3 is made up of 15 amino acids. The CDR3 sequence is CASSETTGLGTEAFF. The CDR3 coding sequence is TGTGCCAGCAGTGAAACGACAGGGCTTGGCACTGAAGCTTTCTTT.

The chain is built from TRBV7-8 and TRBJ2-5, with D perhaps assigned TRBD1 or TRBD2 (5 bases each). Gene TRBJ2-7 matches the end of the DNA better, so the J call may be wrong. Germline assignment: CDR1 SGHVS and CDR2 FQNEAQ. CDR3 size: 13 residues. The CDR3 is CASRKLGVYEQYF. In DNA form, the CDR3 reads TGTGCCAGCAGAAAACTGGGGGTCTACGAGCAGTACTTC.

This clone has only a few counts. V usage is TRBV5-1 and J usage is TRBJ2-1; TRBD2 aligns across 11 bases. The CDR3 totals 14 residues. V dropped 7 bases and J dropped 7; count of bases not matched to a gene: 7. The germline CDR1 and CDR2 sequences are SGHRS and YFSETQ. The CDR3 DNA reads TGCGCCAGCGCCTATAGCGGGGGGGAAAATGAGCAGTTCTTC. Translation gives CASAYSGGENEQFF.

The chain has TRBV9 and TRBJ2-5; 9 positions agree with TRBD1. The CDR3 sequence is 14 residues long. V lost 4 bases, J lost 7 bases, and 8 bases stayed unmatched. CDR1 is SGDLS, CDR2 YYNGEE, per germline. CDR3 DNA: TGTGCCAGCAGCTCCCGGACAGGGGTTAGGACCCAGTACTTC. Its protein product is CASSSRTGVRTQYF.

The rearrangement joins TRBV6-1 to TRBJ1-3; D is ambiguous. Per the germline V gene, CDR1 is MNHNS and CDR2 is SASEGT. CDR3 size: 13 residues. The ends were cut back, 5 bases at V and 6 bases at J, with 11 bases in the middle. The CDR3 nucleotides are TGTGCCAGCAGTTATGGAGGGTCAAACACCATATATTTT. Its translation is CASSYGGSNTIYF.

The V call is TRBV4-2, the J call TRBJ1-5; D ambiguous. The germline V gene encodes CDR1 LGHNA and CDR2 YNFKEQ. V lost 0 bases, J lost 3 bases, and 12 bases lay in between. This CDR3 comprises 16 residues. CDR3 loop: CASSQELRSYNQPQHF. The CDR3 nucleotides read TGTGCCAGCAGCCAAGAGTTGCGGTCCTACAATCAGCCCCAGCATTTT.